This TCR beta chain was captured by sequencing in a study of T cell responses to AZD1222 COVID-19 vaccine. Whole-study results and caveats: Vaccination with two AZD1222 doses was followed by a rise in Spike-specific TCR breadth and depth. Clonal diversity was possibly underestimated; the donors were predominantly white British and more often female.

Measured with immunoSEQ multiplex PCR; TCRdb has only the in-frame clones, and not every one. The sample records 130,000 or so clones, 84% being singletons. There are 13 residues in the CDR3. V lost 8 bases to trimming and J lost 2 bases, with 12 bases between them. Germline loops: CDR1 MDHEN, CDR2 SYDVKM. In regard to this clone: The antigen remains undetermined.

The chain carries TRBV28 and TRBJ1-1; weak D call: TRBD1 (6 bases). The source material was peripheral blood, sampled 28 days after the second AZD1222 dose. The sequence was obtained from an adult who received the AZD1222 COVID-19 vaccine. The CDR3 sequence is CASPGQGNTEAFF. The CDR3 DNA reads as TGTGCCAGCCCGGGACAAGGAAACACTGAAGCTTTCTTT. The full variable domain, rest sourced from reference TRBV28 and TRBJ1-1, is DVKVTQSSRYLVKRTGEKVFLECVQDMDHENMFWYRQDPGLGLRLIYFSYDVKMKEKGDIPEGYSVSREKKERFSLILESASTNQTSMYLCASPGQGNTEAFFGQGTRLTVV.